The T cell receptor (beta chain) under discussion was sequenced for a study of T cells after yellow fever vaccination. Germline V gives CDR1 LNHDA, CDR2 SQIVND (reference sequence). V was trimmed by 8 bases and J by 0 bases, leaving 12 bases between them. The CDR3 covers 14 residues. TCRdb used MiXCR to reprocess the 5' RACE reads, holding one entry per CDR3 protein. Found here are about 320,000 distinct CDR3 sequences, over 8.5% of them singletons; the top ten hold 3% to 3.5%. Source: CD4+ T cells sorted from PBMCs, taken 45 days after the yellow fever booster vaccination. The source is a man aged 18 to 29 who received the YFV17D yellow fever vaccine. This chain uses TRBV19 with TRBJ2-3; D not certain. CDR3 loop: CASGVEPSTDTQYF. The DNA for the CDR3 is TGTGCCAGTGGGGTCGAGCCGAGCACAGATACGCAGTATTTT.